The present TCR beta chain was sequenced within a study of regulatory T cells in long-lasting Graves disease. Overall study results and limits: Investigators studied peripheral blood only, not thyroid tissue.

Through Arm-PCR of CDR3 regions and iRepertoire HTBI primers, TCR beta libraries were built. TCRdb processed the multiplex PCR reads anew with MiXCR; each CDR3 protein has one entry. The table records about 500,000 distinct CDR3 sequences, around 13% of them present only once. The time point here: newly diagnosed GD, antithyroid drugs for less than 3 months. TCR sequences were obtained from RNA taken from PBMCs. The CDR3 runs to 13 residues. Trimming removed 10 bases from V and 4 bases from J, with 13 bases in between. Per the germline V gene, CDR1 is LNHDA and CDR2 is SQIVND (reference sequence). Comments on this clonotype: Its target is unknown.

A further study also used this sample, focusing on T cells in Graves' hyperthyroidism and ophthalmopathy. From that second work: The majority of expanded thyroid clonotypes above 0.001 also appeared in blood.

The source of this sequence is a woman between 25 and 40 years old with Graves disease. The rearrangement joins TRBV19 to TRBJ2-2; no definite D call. The sample here was peripheral blood mononuclear cells (PBMCs), taken at new diagnosis, from a patient treated with antithyroid drugs. The CDR3 reads CATSPLITGELFF. The DNA of the CDR3 is TGTGCCACCTCCCCTCTTATCACCGGGGAGCTGTTTTTT.